The sequence of this T cell receptor beta chain was determined in a study of T cell responses to AZD1222 COVID-19 vaccine. This clone was recorded only once. Method: immunoSEQ multiplex PCR; TCRdb's copy keeps in-frame clones and lacks some. Among some 140,000 clones listed, approximately 92% were seen once. Germline assignment: CDR1 ENHRY and CDR2 SYGVKD. The V end lost 2 bases, the J end lost 0 bases, and 14 bases lay between the germline ends. The CDR3 is made up of 17 amino acids. The sample here was peripheral blood, taken on day 0 of AZD1222 vaccination. The chain employs TRBV10-3 and TRBJ1-5, with a possible D match to TRBD1 (5 bases). The source of this sequence is an adult in good health. CDR3 loop: CAISEGMGGYSNQPQHF. Here the CDR3 DNA reads TGTGCCATCAGTGAGGGTATGGGGGGATATAGCAATCAGCCCCAGCATTTT.